Listed here are 16 T cell receptor beta chains from one sample, sequenced in a study of T-cell memory formation after mild COVID-19. MiXCR, applied by TCRdb to the 5' RACE reads, yields one record per CDR3 protein. The table includes under 550,000 distinct CDR3 sequences, roughly 18% detected once. Material for sequencing was PBMCs or a T cell subset sorted from them (not recorded which). These receptors were collected from an adult woman who had mild COVID-19 (a few samples of this study predate the infection). Cell type and time point are not known.

The genes are TRBV5-1 and TRBJ2-7; possibly TRBD1 for D (6 bases). V dropped 5 bases and J dropped 4 bases, with 25 bases sitting between them. The V gene's germline CDR1 is SGHRS and CDR2 YFSETQ. CDR3 length equals 17 residues. In DNA form, the CDR3 reads TGCGCCAGCAGATCGACCGGGACACCGTATAGAATTTACGAGCAGTACTTC. Encoded protein: CASRSTGTPYRIYEQYF. Complete variable domain (other parts from reference TRBV5-1 and TRBJ2-7): KAGVTQTPRYLIKTRGQQVTLSCSPISGHRSVSWYQQTPGQGLQFLFEYFSETQRNKGNFPGRFSGRQFSNSRSEMNVSTLELGDSALYLCASRSTGTPYRIYEQYFGPGTRLTVT.

The chain joins TRBV20-1 to TRBJ2-1, with 9 bases lining up with TRBD1. Per germline, CDR1 DFQATT and CDR2 SNEGSKA (reference sequence). J gave up 6 bases and V 0 bases, and 9 bases lay outside the gene matches. The length of the CDR3 is 16 residues. CDR3 DNA: TGCAGTGCTAGAGATCTCTGGGACAGGGTGTCCAATGAGCAGTTCTTC. The encoded protein is CSARDLWDRVSNEQFF.

Ten or more counts support this clonotype. This rearrangement joins TRBV25-1 to TRBJ1-1; D not certain. The CDR3 consists of 14 residues. The germline CDR1 and CDR2 sequences are MGHDK and SYGVNS. The V gene lost 5 bases and the J gene lost 0 bases, with 10 bases spanning the gap. The CDR3 DNA reads as TGTGCCAGCAGTCCCCCAGCTTTGAACACTGAAGCTTTCTTT. This encodes CASSPPALNTEAFF.

CDR3 loop: CASSLPGTRYNEQFF. CDR3 DNA: TGTGCCAGCAGTCTCCCGGGCACTAGGTACAATGAGCAGTTCTTC. The genes are TRBV12-3 or TRBV12-4 and TRBJ2-1, with D tentatively TRBD2 (5 bases). The CDR3 is made up of 15 amino acids. The germline V and J ends were trimmed by 5 bases and 4 bases, with 15 bases remaining between them.

V and J are TRBV5-1 and TRBJ1-2; TRBD1 matches 9 bases. V lost 2 bases and J lost 8; bases outside the gene matches: 7. The CDR3 spans 14 residues. CDR1 SGHRS and CDR2 YFSETQ come from the germline V gene. In DNA form, the CDR3 reads TGCGCCAGCAGCTTCAGGGACAGGGACTCAGGCTACACCTTC. Amino acid sequence: CASSFRDRDSGYTF.

This clonotype was seen only a few times. The chain has TRBV6-5 and TRBJ1-2; no firm D call. Germline CDR1 MNHEY, CDR2 SVGAGI. The CDR3 sequence is 14 residues long. V lost 7 bases and J 3 bases, leaving 15 bases between the germline ends. The CDR3 region has the DNA TGTGCCAGCAACAATGGGGTTCGGGACTATGGCTACACCTTC. It translates to CASNNGVRDYGYTF.

This clonotype appeared once. The gene calls are TRBV20-1 and TRBJ2-7; a weak D match, TRBD2 (6 bases). The CDR3 runs to 15 residues. V lost 0 bases and J lost 0, with 12 bases in between. The germline V gene has CDR1 DFQATT and CDR2 SNEGSKA (reference sequence). The CDR3 region has the DNA TGCAGTGCTAGAGACCCGGGAGCGACCTCCTACGAGCAGTACTTC. Protein product: CSARDPGATSYEQYF.

The table lists this clonotype with a few counts. This rearrangement joins TRBV5-1 to TRBJ1-1; D remains ambiguous. This CDR3 is built from 15 residues. V was shortened by 0 bases and J by 4 bases, with 13 bases between the two germline ends. Germline V lookup: CDR1 SGHRS, CDR2 YFSETQ. The DNA of the CDR3 is TGCGCCAGCAGCTTGGAGCCCCAACCAAGCACTGAAGCTTTCTTT. Translated, it gives CASSLEPQPSTEAFF. Using reference TRBV5-1 and TRBJ1-1 for the parts outside the CDR3, the full variable domain is KAGVTQTPRYLIKTRGQQVTLSCSPISGHRSVSWYQQTPGQGLQFLFEYFSETQRNKGNFPGRFSGRQFSNSRSEMNVSTLELGDSALYLCASSLEPQPSTEAFFGQGTRLTVV.

The chain carries TRBV7-9 and TRBJ2-7; either TRBD1 or TRBD2 may supply D (5 bases each). The V gene lost 2 bases and the J gene lost 4 bases, with 12 bases spanning the gap. This CDR3 has 14 amino acids. Germline CDR1 SEHNR, CDR2 FQNEAQ (reference sequence). The DNA for the CDR3 is TGTGCCAGCAGCTTACTTGCAGGGAGATACGAGCAGTACTTC. Amino acid sequence: CASSLLAGRYEQYF.

The chain recombines TRBV11-2 with TRBJ2-3, with 12 bases fitting TRBD2. The length of the CDR3 is 21 residues. V shed 0 bases and J 4 bases; nucleotides not matched to a gene: 17. Germline V CDR1 and CDR2: SGHAT, FQNNGV. The CDR3 nucleotides read TGTGCCAGCAGCTTAGATAATTGGCGGCTAGCGGGGGGGTCGGGGCCAGATACGCAGTATTTT. This sequence encodes CASSLDNWRLAGGSGPDTQYF. The full variable domain, its missing parts supplied by reference TRBV11-2 and TRBJ2-3, is EAGVAQSPRYKIIEKRQSVAFWCNPISGHATLYWYQQILGQGPKLLIQFQNNGVVDDSQLPKDRFSAERLKGVDSTLKIQPAKLEDSAVYLCASSLDNWRLAGGSGPDTQYFGPGTRLTVL.

The count of this clonotype is one. The chain is built from TRBV13 and TRBJ1-1; D remains unclear. CDR1 is PRHDT and CDR2 is FYEKMQ in the germline V gene (reference sequence). CDR3 length: 13 residues. The germline V and J ends were trimmed by 2 bases and 4 bases, with 8 bases remaining between them. The CDR3 spells CASSLRAGTEAFF. CDR3 DNA sequence: TGTGCCAGCAGCTTACGGGCGGGCACTGAAGCTTTCTTT.

The CDR3 region is CASSPTGDGELFF. The DNA of the CDR3 is TGCGCCAGCAGCCCGACAGGCGACGGGGAGCTGTTTTTT. This chain connects TRBV5-1 to TRBJ2-2, with a weak D call TRBD1 (6 bases). V was cut by 4 bases and J by 7 bases, with 11 bases left in between. The CDR3 has 13 amino acids. The germline V gene has CDR1 SGHRS and CDR2 YFSETQ.

The chain is built from TRBV7-2 and TRBJ2-1, with 8 bases aligning to TRBD1. Germline loops: CDR1 SGHTA, CDR2 FQGNSA. The CDR3 is 14 amino acids. With V trimmed by 5 bases and J by 7 bases, 7 bases remained unmatched. CDR3 nucleotide sequence: TGTGCCAGCAGCCCCTCGCAGGGGGCGAATGAGCAGTTCTTC. Translating gives CASSPSQGANEQFF.

The genes are TRBV20-1 and TRBJ2-1; D may be TRBD2 (5 bases). CDR3 size: 15 residues. V lost 0 bases to trimming and J lost 8 bases, with 17 bases between them. CDR1 and CDR2 from the germline V gene are DFQATT and SNEGSKA (reference sequence). The CDR3 bases are TGCAGTGCTAGAGATGTGAGAGGAGGACGCTATGAGCAGTTCTTC. Its protein is CSARDVRGGRYEQFF.

This clonotype was picked up one time. V usage is TRBV5-1 and J usage is TRBJ1-2; D call uncertain. The CDR3 loop spans 14 amino acids. Germline values: CDR1 SGHRS, CDR2 YFSETQ. The ends were cut back, 0 bases at V and 4 bases at J, with 10 bases in the middle. The DNA of the CDR3 is TGCGCCAGCAGCTTGGATTTGGGTGCCTATGGCTACACCTTC. Amino acid sequence: CASSLDLGAYGYTF.

This clonotype was seen repeatedly, ten times or more. CDR3 protein: CASSPQGPNTEAFF. The CDR3 DNA is TGTGCCAGCTCACCACAGGGCCCGAACACTGAAGCTTTCTTT. This sequence joins TRBV18 and TRBJ1-1; D gene unclear. Between the trimmed V and J ends, which lost 1 base and 1 base, there was a span of 7 bases. Germline CDR1 reads KGHSH; CDR2 reads LQKENI. The CDR3 sequence is 14 residues long.